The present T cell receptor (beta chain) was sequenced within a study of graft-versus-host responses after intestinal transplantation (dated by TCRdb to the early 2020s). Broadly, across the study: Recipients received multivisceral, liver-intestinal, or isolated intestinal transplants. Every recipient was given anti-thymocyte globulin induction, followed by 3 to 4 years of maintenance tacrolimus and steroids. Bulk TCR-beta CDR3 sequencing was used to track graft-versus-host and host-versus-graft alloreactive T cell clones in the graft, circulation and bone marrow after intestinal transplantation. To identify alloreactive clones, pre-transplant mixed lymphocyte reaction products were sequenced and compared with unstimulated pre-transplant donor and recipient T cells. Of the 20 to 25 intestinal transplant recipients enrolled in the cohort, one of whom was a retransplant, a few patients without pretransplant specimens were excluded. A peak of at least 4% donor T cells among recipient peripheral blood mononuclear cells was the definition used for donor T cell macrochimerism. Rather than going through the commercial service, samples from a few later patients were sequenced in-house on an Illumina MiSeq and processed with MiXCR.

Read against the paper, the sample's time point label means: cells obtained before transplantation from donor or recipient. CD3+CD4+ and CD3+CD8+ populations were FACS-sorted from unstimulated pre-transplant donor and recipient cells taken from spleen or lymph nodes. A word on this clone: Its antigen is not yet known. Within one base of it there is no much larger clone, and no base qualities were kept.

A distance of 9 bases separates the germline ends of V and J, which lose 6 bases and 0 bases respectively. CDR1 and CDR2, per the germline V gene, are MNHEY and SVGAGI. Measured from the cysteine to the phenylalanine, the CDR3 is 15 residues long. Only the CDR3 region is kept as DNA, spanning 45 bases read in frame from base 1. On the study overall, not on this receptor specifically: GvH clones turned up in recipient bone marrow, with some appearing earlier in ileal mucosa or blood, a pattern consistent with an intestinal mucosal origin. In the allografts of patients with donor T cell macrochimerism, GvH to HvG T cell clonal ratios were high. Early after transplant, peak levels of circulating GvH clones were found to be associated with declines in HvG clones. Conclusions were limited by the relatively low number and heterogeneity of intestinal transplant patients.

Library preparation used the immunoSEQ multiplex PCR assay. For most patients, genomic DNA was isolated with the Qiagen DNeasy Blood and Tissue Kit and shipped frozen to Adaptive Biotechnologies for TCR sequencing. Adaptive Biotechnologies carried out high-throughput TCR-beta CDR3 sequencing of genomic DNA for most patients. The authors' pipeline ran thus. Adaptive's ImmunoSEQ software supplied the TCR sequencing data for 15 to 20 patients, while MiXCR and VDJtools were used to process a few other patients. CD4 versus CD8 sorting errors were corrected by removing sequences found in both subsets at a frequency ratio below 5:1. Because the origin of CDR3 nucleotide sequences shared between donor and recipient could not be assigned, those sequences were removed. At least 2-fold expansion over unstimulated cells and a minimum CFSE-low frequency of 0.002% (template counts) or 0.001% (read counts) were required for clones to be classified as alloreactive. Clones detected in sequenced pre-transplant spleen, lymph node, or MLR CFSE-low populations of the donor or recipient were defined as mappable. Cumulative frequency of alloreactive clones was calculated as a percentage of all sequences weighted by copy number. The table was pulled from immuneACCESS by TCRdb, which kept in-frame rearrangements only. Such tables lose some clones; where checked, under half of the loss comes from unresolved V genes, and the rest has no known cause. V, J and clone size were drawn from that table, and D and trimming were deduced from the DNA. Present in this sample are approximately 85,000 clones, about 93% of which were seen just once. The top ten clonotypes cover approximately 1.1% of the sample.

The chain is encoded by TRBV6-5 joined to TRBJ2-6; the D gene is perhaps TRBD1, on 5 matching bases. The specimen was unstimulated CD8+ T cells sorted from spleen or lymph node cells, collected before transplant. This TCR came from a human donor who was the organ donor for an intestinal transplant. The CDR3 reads CASRDDSSGANVLTF. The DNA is TGTGCCAGCAGGGATGACAGCTCTGGGGCCAACGTCCTGACTTTC.